This passage covers 31 T cell receptor beta chains from one sample sequenced in a study of beta chain features in type 1 diabetes (dated by TCRdb to the late 2010s). The protocol used for the library was the immunoSEQ multiplex PCR assay. The entire isolated RNA was reverse transcribed using the High Capacity cDNA Reverse Transcription Kit, and thus expressed TCRB transcripts were sequenced. This immuneACCESS table, as held by TCRdb, lists in-frame sequences with V and J called but not all clones. Of the missing ones, under half trace to an unresolved V gene in checked studies; the others have no known cause. This sample lists 450,000 to 550,000 clones; around 28% were detected once. Jointly, the top ten make up 0.065% of the sample. The sequencing sample was made of naive CD4+ T cells from blood. Sample cell subset or site, as interpreted from the label and publication: true naive CD4+ T cells. Receptor source: a man aged 18-30 years in good health.

V is TRBV5-1 and J is TRBJ2-5; perhaps TRBD2 as D (6 bases). V shed 1 base and J shed 0 bases, with 7 bases lying between them. This CDR3 contains 14 residues. Germline-derived CDR1 and CDR2 are SGHRS and YFSETQ. In nucleotides, the CDR3 is TGCGCCAGCAGCTTGCGGGGGTACCAAGAGACCCAGTACTTC. As protein: CASSLRGYQETQYF.

This clone was seen a handful of times. The V call is TRBV9, the J call TRBJ1-1; D is unclear. Germline CDR1 SGDLS, CDR2 YYNGEE. The CDR3 sequence is 15 residues long. V was trimmed by 3 bases and J by 1 base, leaving 13 bases between them. The CDR3 loop is CASSDPRAPNTEAFF. The DNA for the CDR3 is TGTGCCAGCAGCGACCCCCGGGCCCCGAACACTGAAGCTTTCTTT. Full variable domain (missing parts from reference TRBV9 and TRBJ1-1): DSGVTQTPKHLITATGQRVTLRCSPRSGDLSVYWYQQSLDQGLQFLIQYYNGEERAKGNILERFSAQQFPDLHSELNLSSLELGDSALYFCASSDPRAPNTEAFFGQGTRLTVV.

The CDR3 protein is CASSISGTQETQYF. For the CDR3, the DNA is TGTGCCAGTAGTATATCAGGGACGCAGGAGACCCAGTACTTC. The chain links TRBV19 to TRBJ2-5, with D perhaps being TRBD1 or TRBD2 (5 bases each). Germline V gene data show CDR1 as LNHDA and CDR2 as SQIVND (reference sequence). There are 14 residues in the CDR3. V dropped 2 bases and J dropped 5 bases, with 12 bases sitting between them.

Comments on this clone: One end of the junction fails to match germline, which may point to a read error. V and J are TRBV29-1 and TRBJ2-3; D ambiguous. The germline V gene encodes CDR1 SQVTM and CDR2 ANQGSEA. The CDR3 contains 13 residues. This CDR3 reads CSVVSRRTYTQYF. The CDR3 nucleotides read TGCAGCGTTGTGAGCCGCCGCACATATACGCAGTATTTT.

Turning to this clone: Other DNA sequences from this sample encode an identical CDR3 as well. V is TRBV30 and J is TRBJ1-5; possible D gene TRBD1, 5 bases. The CDR3 has 13 residues. Germline V lookup: CDR1 GTSNPN, CDR2 SVGIG (reference sequence). V was cut by 0 bases and J by 6 bases, with 9 bases left in between. The CDR3 sequence is CAWSVRGSQPQHF. The CDR3 DNA follows: TGTGCCTGGAGTGTACGGGGGAGTCAGCCCCAGCATTTT.

The V call is TRBV5-1, the J call TRBJ2-7; the match to TRBD2 covers 11 bases. CDR1 SGHRS and CDR2 YFSETQ come from the germline V gene. V trimming: 3 bases; J trimming: 3 bases; junction bases outside the gene matches: 5. The CDR3 contains 15 residues. In DNA form, the CDR3 reads TGCGCCAGCAGCTGGGGACTAGCGGAGGGCTACGAGCAGTACTTC. Protein: CASSWGLAEGYEQYF.

In its sample, this clone was seen a few times. This chain links TRBV30 with TRBJ1-1, with D possibly TRBD1 on 5 matching bases. There are 13 residues in the CDR3. CDR1 and CDR2 (germline): GTSNPN, SVGIG (reference sequence). The ends were cut back, 5 bases at V and 0 bases at J, with 10 bases in the middle. CDR3 bases: TGTGCCTGGGCCCAGGGATTGAACACTGAAGCTTTCTTT. The encoded protein is CAWAQGLNTEAFF.

V and J are TRBV28 and TRBJ2-7; TRBD2 aligns across 15 bases. The CDR3 has 17 residues. From germline, CDR1 is MDHEN and CDR2 SYDVKM. J gave up 4 bases and V 4 bases, and 8 bases lay outside the gene matches. DNA of the CDR3: TGTGCCAGCAGTTCCGGACTAGCGGGAGGGCCTGGGTACGAGCAGTACTTC. Translated: CASSSGLAGGPGYEQYF.

A few counts support this clone. The J gene is TRBJ2-1, the V gene TRBV7-2; 7 positions match TRBD2. This CDR3 is 13 amino acids long. The germline gives CDR1 SGHTA, CDR2 FQGNSA. After removal of 5 bases from V and 12 bases from J, the junction contained 10 bases not matched to a gene. The DNA for the CDR3 is TGTGCCAGCAGCGAACGGGAGGTCCGCGCGCAGTTCTTC. It yields the protein CASSEREVRAQFF.

The chain recombines TRBV9 with TRBJ2-7; no firm D call. The V gene's germline CDR1 is SGDLS and CDR2 YYNGEE. The length of the CDR3 is 12 residues. Trimming left V 0 bases short and J 6 bases short, with 7 bases between. CDR3 DNA sequence: TGTGCCAGCAGCGTAGCATGGGGCGAGCAGTACTTC. It codes for CASSVAWGEQYF.

This clone was seen only a few times. The gene calls are TRBV6-1 and TRBJ2-7, with a possible D match to TRBD2 (5 bases). The CDR3 is made up of 15 amino acids. V lost 7 bases to trimming and J lost 3 bases, with 19 bases between them. Germline-derived CDR1 and CDR2 are MNHNS and SASEGT. The CDR3 loop reads CASNVVITSNYEQYF. The CDR3 DNA reads as TGTGCCAGCAACGTGGTCATTACTAGTAACTACGAGCAGTACTTC.

This sequence joins TRBV5-1 and TRBJ2-6; 9 bases fit TRBD1. The CDR3 consists of 17 residues. Germline loops: CDR1 SGHRS, CDR2 YFSETQ. Trimming removed 3 bases from V and 1 base from J; junction bases left unmatched: 5. CDR3 loop: CASSSTGGGSGANVLTF. DNA of the CDR3: TGCGCCAGCAGCTCTACAGGGGGCGGGTCTGGGGCCAACGTCCTGACTTTC.

This clone has only a few counts. The V and J genes are TRBV20-1 and TRBJ2-7; D not resolved. There are 11 residues in the CDR3. The germline V gene has CDR1 DFQATT and CDR2 SNEGSKA (reference sequence). The ends were cut back, 0 bases at V and 7 bases at J, with 7 bases in the middle. In nucleotides, the CDR3 is TGCAGTGCTAGAGAGCAGCTAGAGCAGTACTTC. The encoded protein is CSAREQLEQYF.

This clone has a handful of counts. The chain couples TRBV5-6 to TRBJ2-5; perhaps TRBD2 as D (5 bases). Germline V gives CDR1 SGHDT, CDR2 YYEEEE. V was shortened by 2 bases and J by 6 bases, with 14 bases between the two germline ends. This CDR3 is 14 amino acids long. The CDR3 region has the DNA TGTGCCAGCAGCTTAGGACTGTCCCCCAAGACCCAGTACTTC. Translation: CASSLGLSPKTQYF. The full variable domain, its missing parts supplied by reference TRBV5-6 and TRBJ2-5, is DAGVTQSPTHLIKTRGQQVTLRCSPKSGHDTVSWYQQALGQGPQFIFQYYEEEERQRGNFPDRFSGHQFPNYSSELNVNALLLGDSALYLCASSLGLSPKTQYFGPGTRLLVL.

The sample holds a few counts of this clone. The chain has TRBV7-2 and TRBJ2-3; no clear D. Trimming shortened V by 3 bases and J by 6 bases, and 10 bases separated the two germline ends. Germline V gives CDR1 SGHTA, CDR2 FQGNSA. The CDR3 sequence is 13 residues long. Here the CDR3 DNA reads TGTGCCAGCAGCTTGAGTCGTGCGGATACGCAGTATTTT. This gives the protein CASSLSRADTQYF.

This chain uses TRBV30 with TRBJ1-2; possibly TRBD1 for D (6 bases). Germline CDR1 reads GTSNPN; CDR2 reads SVGIG (reference sequence). V lost 4 bases and J 6 bases, leaving 18 bases between the germline ends. CDR3 length equals 14 residues. The DNA for the CDR3 is TGTGCCTGGAAGTGGGACACCTTGGGGGATGGCTACACCTTC. It is translated as CAWKWDTLGDGYTF.

The CDR3 nucleotides read TGTGCCTGGAGGCCCGGGACAGGAGCCGAGGGCTACACCTTC. Translated: CAWRPGTGAEGYTF. The rearrangement links TRBV30 to TRBJ1-2; 8 bases line up with TRBD1. The V and J ends lost 3 bases and 8 bases, in that order; junction bases with no gene match: 11. Germline-derived CDR1 and CDR2 are GTSNPN and SVGIG (reference sequence). The CDR3 runs to 14 residues.

The rearrangement uses TRBV29-1 and TRBJ2-2; tentative D call: TRBD2 (5 bases). CDR1 is SQVTM, CDR2 ANQGSEA, per germline. V gave up 5 bases and J gave up 0 bases, with 10 bases separating them. The CDR3 sequence is 14 residues long. The CDR3 sequence: CSVQRTSNTGELFF. For the CDR3, the DNA is TGCAGCGTTCAAAGGACTTCGAACACCGGGGAGCTGTTTTTT.

The J gene is TRBJ2-2, the V gene TRBV14; 9 bases agree with TRBD1. The ends lost 0 bases at V and 4 bases at J; junction bases unmatched: 6. The CDR3 is 17 amino acids. Germline loops: CDR1 SGHDN, CDR2 FVKESK. In DNA form, the CDR3 reads TGTGCCAGCAGCCAAGATTGGGGACAGGGATTCACCGGGGAGCTGTTTTTT. Translated: CASSQDWGQGFTGELFF.

This chain uses TRBV30 with TRBJ2-7; perhaps TRBD2 as D (6 bases). Germline V CDR1 and CDR2: GTSNPN, SVGIG (reference sequence). V was trimmed by 1 base and J by 0 bases, leaving 13 bases between them. There are 15 residues in the CDR3. This CDR3 is CAWSAPGLVSYEQYF. CDR3 DNA sequence: TGTGCCTGGAGTGCCCCGGGACTCGTCTCCTACGAGCAGTACTTC.

This clone was seen only a few times. The chain combines TRBV19 with TRBJ1-1; TRBD1 agrees at 7 bases. Unmatched junction bases numbered 0, after V lost 1 base and J lost 1 base. The CDR3 is made up of 14 amino acids. Germline V CDR1 and CDR2: LNHDA, SQIVND (reference sequence). CDR3 sequence: CASSIGQGNTEAFF. The CDR3 DNA is TGTGCCAGTAGTATAGGACAGGGGAACACTGAAGCTTTCTTT.

The V call is TRBV28, the J call TRBJ2-7, with D possibly being TRBD1 (6 bases). CDR1 is MDHEN, CDR2 SYDVKM, per germline. The germline V and J ends were trimmed by 3 bases and 2 bases, with 11 bases remaining between them. The length of the CDR3 is 14 residues. For the CDR3, the DNA is TGTGCCAGCAGTTTCGTAGGGGGAGCCTACGAGCAGTACTTC. It encodes CASSFVGGAYEQYF.

Only a few counts were recorded for this clone. This chain connects TRBV29-1 to TRBJ2-2; possibly TRBD1 for D (5 bases). Trimming cost V 6 bases and J 0 bases, with 11 bases left between them. CDR1 SQVTM and CDR2 ANQGSEA come from the germline V gene. The CDR3 has 14 amino acids. As DNA, the CDR3 is TGCAGCGTCCCAGGGCCTGCGAACACCGGGGAGCTGTTTTTT. Amino acids: CSVPGPANTGELFF.

This clone was seen only a few times. The chain carries TRBV29-1 and TRBJ2-1, with TRBD2 matching 11 bases. The CDR3 loop spans 14 amino acids. Germline CDR1 and CDR2: SQVTM and ANQGSEA. V dropped 6 bases and J dropped 6; count of bases not matched to a gene: 7. CDR3 coding DNA: TGCAGCGTCGCCCTAGCGGGAGGCCCCAATGAGCAGTTCTTC. This encodes CSVALAGGPNEQFF.

This clone has a single count. The V and J genes are TRBV6-5 and TRBJ2-1; 7 bases agree with TRBD1. The CDR3 length is 15 residues. Trimming removed 0 bases from V and 6 bases from J; junction bases left unmatched: 5. The germline V gene encodes CDR1 MNHEY and CDR2 SVGAGI. CDR3 amino acids: CASSYSWDSLNEQFF. The CDR3, as DNA: TGTGCCAGCAGTTACTCGTGGGACAGCCTCAATGAGCAGTTCTTC.

The CDR3 here is CASPGRRIGYTF. The CDR3 nucleotides are TGTGCCAGCCCGGGACGGAGGATCGGCTACACCTTC. The chain combines TRBV6-4 with TRBJ1-2, with a weak D call TRBD1 (5 bases). Trimming left V 8 bases short and J 8 bases short, with 15 bases between. Per the germline V gene, CDR1 is MRHNA and CDR2 is SNTAGT. This CDR3 has 12 amino acids.

This clone has a handful of counts. This chain connects TRBV30 to TRBJ1-4; 7 nucleotides match TRBD1. Germline-derived CDR1 and CDR2 are GTSNPN and SVGIG (reference sequence). The junction had 8 bases not matched to a gene; V was cut back by 0 bases and J by 7 bases. The CDR3 is 15 amino acids. CDR3: CAWSVPTGSSEKLFF. As DNA, the CDR3 is TGTGCCTGGAGTGTACCGACAGGGTCTAGTGAAAAACTGTTTTTT.

There are a few counts of this clone. V and J are TRBV7-8 and TRBJ1-1; no reliable D call. Germline V gene sequence: CDR1 SGHVS, CDR2 FQNEAQ. The CDR3 loop spans 14 amino acids. Trimming removed 4 bases from V and 0 bases from J, with 9 bases in between. The CDR3 region has the DNA TGTGCCAGCAGCTATCCGGCCCTGAACACTGAAGCTTTCTTT. This codes for CASSYPALNTEAFF. Combining the CDR3 with reference TRBV7-8 and TRBJ1-1 gives the whole variable domain GAGVSQSPRYKVAKRGQDVALRCDPISGHVSLFWYQQALGQGPEFLTYFQNEAQLDKSGLPSDRFFAERPEGSVSTLKIQRTQQEDSAVYLCASSYPALNTEAFFGQGTRLTVV.

Comment on this clone: This CDR3 is also generated by other DNA sequences in the sample. The rearrangement joins TRBV30 to TRBJ2-3; D possibly corresponds to TRBD2 (6 bases). The CDR3 spans 14 residues. Trimming took 5 bases from V and 3 from J, leaving 15 bases between them. In germline, CDR1 is GTSNPN, CDR2 SVGIG (reference sequence). CDR3 DNA sequence: TGTGCCTGGGCCGGGACTTCCCTGACAGATACGCAGTATTTT. It translates to CAWAGTSLTDTQYF. The full variable domain, completed using reference TRBV30 and TRBJ2-3, is SQTIHQWPATLVQPVGSPLSLECTVEGTSNPNLYWYRQAAGRGLQLLFYSVGIGQISSEVPQNLSASRPQDRQFILSSKKLLLSDSGFYLCAWAGTSLTDTQYFGPGTRLTVL.

The chain employs TRBV7-9 and TRBJ2-4; D may be TRBD2 (6 bases). With 0 bases removed from V and 2 bases from J, the gap between germline ends came to 14 bases. The length of the CDR3 is 17 residues. The V gene's germline CDR1 is SEHNR and CDR2 FQNEAQ (reference sequence). CDR3 residues: CASSLAPGTPSKNIQYF. DNA for the CDR3: TGTGCCAGCAGCTTAGCGCCAGGGACTCCTTCCAAAAACATTCAGTACTTC.

The chain uses TRBV30 and TRBJ2-3; D is unresolved. This CDR3 spans 12 amino acids. Trimming took 3 bases from V and 2 from J, leaving 6 bases between them. Germline CDR1 reads GTSNPN; CDR2 reads SVGIG (reference sequence). The CDR3 coding sequence is TGTGCCTGGAGACCGATCACAGATACGCAGTATTTT. Translation gives CAWRPITDTQYF.